Below, 18 T cell receptor beta chains from the same sample are listed, as sequenced in a study of T-cell memory formation after mild COVID-19. Each CDR3 protein is one row after TCRdb ran MiXCR on the 5' RACE reads. Here the sample spans a few hundred thousand distinct CDR3 sequences, roughly 21% being singletons. The sample comprised PBMCs or a T cell subset sorted from them (not recorded which). The receptors shown here come from a man aged 18 to 30 who had mild COVID-19 (a few samples of this study predate the infection). Cell type and time point are not known.

This clonotype has a count of ten or more. At one end the junction does not follow the germline gene, possibly because of a read error. The chain combines TRBV3-1 with TRBJ2-1, with 7 bases that match TRBD2. The V gene's germline CDR1 is LGHDT and CDR2 YNNKEL (reference sequence). The length of the CDR3 is 14 residues. CDR3 sequence: CASSLTASGDEKFF. CDR3 DNA sequence: TGTGCCAGCAGCTTGACAGCTAGCGGTGATGAGAAGTTCTTC.

This chain links TRBV4-1 with TRBJ2-2; perhaps TRBD1 as D (5 bases). Germline V lookup: CDR1 MGHRA, CDR2 YSYEKL. CDR3 size: 13 residues. V lost 3 bases and J lost 6, with 8 bases in between. CDR3: CASSHRVAGELFF. The CDR3 nucleotides are TGCGCCAGCAGCCACAGGGTGGCCGGGGAGCTGTTTTTT.

Only a few counts were recorded for this clonotype. J is TRBJ1-1 and V is TRBV28; D is ambiguous. V lost 1 base, J lost 2 bases, and 11 bases lay in between. CDR1 MDHEN and CDR2 SYDVKM come from the germline V gene. The length of the CDR3 is 15 residues. The CDR3 sequence is CASSLFVGGNTEAFF. CDR3 DNA: TGTGCCAGCAGTTTATTTGTGGGCGGAAACACTGAAGCTTTCTTT.

This clonotype was counted at least ten times. The chain uses TRBV4-1 and TRBJ2-2; 7 bases are shared with TRBD1. This CDR3 spans 13 amino acids. V lost 9 bases and J lost 6; bases outside the gene matches: 7. In germline, CDR1 is MGHRA, CDR2 YSYEKL. The CDR3 DNA sequence: TGCGCCAGTGGGACAGTTTACCCCGGGGAGCTGTTTTTT. Translating gives CASGTVYPGELFF.

This clonotype was detected a few times. The chain employs TRBV12-3 or TRBV12-4 and TRBJ2-5, with no clear D. The CDR3 is 12 amino acids. V was cut by 6 bases and J by 3 bases, with 8 bases left in between. The CDR3 loop reads CASSRIKETQYF. DNA for the CDR3: TGTGCCAGCAGCCGTATAAAAGAGACCCAGTACTTC.

CDR3 coding DNA: TGCAGCGCCCCTCCATCTAGCGGCGGGGAGACCCAGTACTTC. Translated: CSAPPSSGGETQYF. This chain connects TRBV29-1 to TRBJ2-5, with TRBD2 matching over 7 bases. Trimming took 7 bases from V and 5 from J; bases not matched to a gene: 13. Germline V gene sequence: CDR1 SQVTM, CDR2 ANQGSEA. The CDR3 has 14 amino acids.

In its sample, this clonotype was seen a few times. The chain recombines TRBV5-1 with TRBJ1-2; 7 positions match TRBD1. The CDR3 covers 16 residues. Trimming removed 1 base from V and 4 bases from J; junction bases left unmatched: 10. The germline V gene encodes CDR1 SGHRS and CDR2 YFSETQ. DNA of the CDR3: TGCGCCAGCAGCTTGCACCGGGACAGAGAGTTCTATGGCTACACCTTC. Translated, it gives CASSLHRDREFYGYTF.

This chain connects TRBV7-3 to TRBJ2-7; TRBD2 might be the D (6 bases). The length of the CDR3 is 13 residues. The germline V gene encodes CDR1 SGHTA and CDR2 FQGTGA. V was trimmed by 2 bases and J by 3 bases, leaving 8 bases between them. CDR3 nucleotide sequence: TGTGCCAGCAGCTTAGACGGGGGCTACGAGCAGTACTTC. Translated: CASSLDGGYEQYF.

This clonotype has a handful of counts. V gene TRBV5-4 combines with J gene TRBJ1-1; 9 nucleotides agree with TRBD1. Germline lookup yields CDR1 SGHNT and CDR2 YYREEE (reference sequence). Trimming at V came to 9 bases and at J to 13 bases, leaving 13 bases not matched to a gene. The CDR3 sequence is 12 residues long. The CDR3 is CATATGQGVGFF. CDR3 nucleotide sequence: TGTGCCACCGCGACGGGACAGGGAGTTGGTTTCTTT.

This clonotype was recorded a few times. The chain recombines TRBV7-2 with TRBJ2-3, with 7 bases matching TRBD2. This CDR3 comprises 17 residues. After removal of 1 base from V and 0 bases from J, the junction contained 7 bases not matched to a gene. In germline, CDR1 is SGHTA, CDR2 FQGNSA. CDR3 DNA: TGTGCCAGCAGCTTAGTAACGGGGGGAGTTAGCACAGATACGCAGTATTTT. Translation gives CASSLVTGGVSTDTQYF.

This chain connects TRBV14 to TRBJ2-1; 8 bases are a match to TRBD2. The V gene's germline CDR1 is SGHDN and CDR2 FVKESK. The junction had 3 bases not matched to a gene; V was cut back by 5 bases and J by 0 bases. This CDR3 spans 15 amino acids. CDR3 in amino acids: CASSNSGASYNEQFF. CDR3 nucleotides: TGTGCCAGCAGCAATAGCGGGGCCTCCTACAATGAGCAGTTCTTC. The complete variable domain, with remaining parts taken from reference TRBV14 and TRBJ2-1, reads EAGVTQFPSHSVIEKGQTVTLRCDPISGHDNLYWYRRVMGKEIKFLLHFVKESKQDESGMPNNRFLAERTGGTYSTLKVQPAELEDSGVYFCASSNSGASYNEQFFGPGTRLTVL.

This clonotype has more than one count but fewer than ten. The V gene is TRBV12-3 or TRBV12-4, the J gene TRBJ2-1, with 9 bases lining up with TRBD1. V shed 6 bases and J 6 bases; nucleotides not matched to a gene: 6. The CDR3 spans 14 residues. The DNA for the CDR3 is TGTGCCAGCAGGGAACAGGGGGCAAGCAATGAGCAGTTCTTC. Amino acids: CASREQGASNEQFF.

The chain uses TRBV6-1 and TRBJ1-1; D not certain. The V end was cut by 10 bases, the J end by 11 bases, with 14 bases between. The germline CDR1 and CDR2 sequences are MNHNS and SASEGT. The CDR3 has 10 residues. For the CDR3, the DNA is TGTGCCACCTTAGACCGCGCCGCTTTCTTT. Translation gives CATLDRAAFF.

This clonotype occurred a few times. The chain couples TRBV20-1 to TRBJ2-7, with 8 bases aligning to TRBD1. The germline V gene encodes CDR1 DFQATT and CDR2 SNEGSKA (reference sequence). V gave up 3 bases and J gave up 4 bases; unmatched junction bases: 11. This CDR3 spans 15 amino acids. CDR3 bases: TGCAGTGCTAGGAATGGACAGGGCACTGGGTACGAGCAGTACTTC. Residues: CSARNGQGTGYEQYF.

This clonotype was counted many times. The V gene is TRBV5-1, the J gene TRBJ1-1; D gene ambiguous. The length of the CDR3 is 15 residues. Germline CDR1 is SGHRS and CDR2 is YFSETQ. Trimming pared 0 bases from V and 2 bases from J, leaving 11 bases between. CDR3 sequence: CASSLDPRTNTEAFF. The DNA of the CDR3 is TGCGCCAGCAGCTTGGATCCCAGGACTAACACTGAAGCTTTCTTT.

The chain carries TRBV7-2 and TRBJ1-2; D call uncertain. Per germline, CDR1 SGHTA and CDR2 FQGNSA. This CDR3 has 13 amino acids. V gave up 3 bases and J gave up 4 bases, with 9 bases separating them. In DNA form, the CDR3 reads TGTGCCAGCAGCTTTGCACAAACCTATGGCTACACCTTC. This encodes CASSFAQTYGYTF.

This clonotype was observed many times. The chain carries TRBV11-2 and TRBJ2-3, with 12 nucleotides matching TRBD2. The CDR3 length is 17 residues. Germline V gene sequence: CDR1 SGHAT, CDR2 FQNNGV. V lost 6 bases and J lost 0; bases outside the gene matches: 7. The CDR3 DNA sequence: TGTGCCAGCAGGCTACTAGCGGGGGGCTACAGCACAGATACGCAGTATTTT. Its protein product is CASRLLAGGYSTDTQYF.

This chain joins TRBV5-1 and TRBJ2-3, with D perhaps matching TRBD2 (7 bases). CDR1 and CDR2 (germline): SGHRS, YFSETQ. CDR3 length equals 15 residues. V was shortened by 5 bases and J by 5 bases, with 18 bases between the two germline ends. The CDR3 reads CASSFVGGRQDTQYF. CDR3 sequence (DNA): TGCGCCAGCAGTTTCGTGGGGGGGCGGCAAGATACGCAGTATTTT.